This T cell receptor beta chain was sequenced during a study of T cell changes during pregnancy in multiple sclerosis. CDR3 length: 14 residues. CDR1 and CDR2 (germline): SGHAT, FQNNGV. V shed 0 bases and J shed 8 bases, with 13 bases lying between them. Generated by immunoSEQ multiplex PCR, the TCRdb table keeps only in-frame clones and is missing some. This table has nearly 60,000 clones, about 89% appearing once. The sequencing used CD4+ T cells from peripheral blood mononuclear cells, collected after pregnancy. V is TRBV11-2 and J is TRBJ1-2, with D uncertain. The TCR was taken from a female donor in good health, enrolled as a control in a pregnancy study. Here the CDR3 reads CASSLDPGLGGYTF. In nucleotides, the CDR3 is TGTGCCAGCAGCTTAGATCCGGGATTGGGGGGCTACACCTTC.